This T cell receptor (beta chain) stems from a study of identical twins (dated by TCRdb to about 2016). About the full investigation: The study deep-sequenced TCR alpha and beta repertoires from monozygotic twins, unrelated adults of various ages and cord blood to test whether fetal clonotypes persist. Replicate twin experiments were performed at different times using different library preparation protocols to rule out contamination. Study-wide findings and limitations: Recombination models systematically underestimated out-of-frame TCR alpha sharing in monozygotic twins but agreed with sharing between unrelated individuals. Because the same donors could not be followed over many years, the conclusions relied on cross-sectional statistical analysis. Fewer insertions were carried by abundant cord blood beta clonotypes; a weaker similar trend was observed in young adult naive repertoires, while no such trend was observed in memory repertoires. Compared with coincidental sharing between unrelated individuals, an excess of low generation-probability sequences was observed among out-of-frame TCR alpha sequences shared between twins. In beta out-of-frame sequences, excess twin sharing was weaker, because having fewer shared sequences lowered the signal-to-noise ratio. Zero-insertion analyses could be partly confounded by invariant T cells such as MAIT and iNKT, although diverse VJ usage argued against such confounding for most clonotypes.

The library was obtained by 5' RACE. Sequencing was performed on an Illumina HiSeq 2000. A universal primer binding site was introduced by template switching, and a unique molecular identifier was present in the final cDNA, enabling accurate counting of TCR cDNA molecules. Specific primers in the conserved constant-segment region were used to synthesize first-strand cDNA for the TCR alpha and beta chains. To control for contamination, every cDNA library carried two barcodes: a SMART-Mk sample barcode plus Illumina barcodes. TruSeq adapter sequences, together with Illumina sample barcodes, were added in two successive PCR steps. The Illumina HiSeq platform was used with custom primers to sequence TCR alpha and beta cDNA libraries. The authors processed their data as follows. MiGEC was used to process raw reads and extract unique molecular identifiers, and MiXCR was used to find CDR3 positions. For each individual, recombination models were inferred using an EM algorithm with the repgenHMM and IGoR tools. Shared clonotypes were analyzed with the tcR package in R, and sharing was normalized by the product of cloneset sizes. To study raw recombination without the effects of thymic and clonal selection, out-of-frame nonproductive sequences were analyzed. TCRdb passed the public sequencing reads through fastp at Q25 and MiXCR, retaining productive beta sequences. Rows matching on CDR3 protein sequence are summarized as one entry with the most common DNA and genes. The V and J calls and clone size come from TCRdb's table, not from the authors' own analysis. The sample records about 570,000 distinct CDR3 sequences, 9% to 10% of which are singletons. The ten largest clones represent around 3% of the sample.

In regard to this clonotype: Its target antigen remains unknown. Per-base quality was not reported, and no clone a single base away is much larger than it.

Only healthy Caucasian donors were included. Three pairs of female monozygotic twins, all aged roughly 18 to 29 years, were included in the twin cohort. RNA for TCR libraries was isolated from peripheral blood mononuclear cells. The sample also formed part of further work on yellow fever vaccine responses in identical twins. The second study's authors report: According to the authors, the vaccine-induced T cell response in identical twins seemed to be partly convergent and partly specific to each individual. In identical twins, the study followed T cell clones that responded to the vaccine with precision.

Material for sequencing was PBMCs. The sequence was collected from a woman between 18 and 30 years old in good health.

The CDR3: CASSLGLAGARQETQYF. The nucleotide sequence reads as follows: TGTGCCAGCAGCTTAGGACTAGCGGGGGCCCGTCAAGAGACCCAGTACTTC. The chain is made from TRBV7-9 and TRBJ2-5, with 12 junctional bases fitting TRBD2. The CDR3 goes from the cysteine to the phenylalanine over 17 residues. Only the CDR3 DNA is retained, 51 bases long and in frame from the first base. The germline V gene (reference sequence) supplies CDR1 SEHNR and CDR2 FQNEAQ. From V the trimming removes 1 base and from J it removes 2 bases, while the gene matches leave 5 bases of the junction unaccounted for. This CDR3, with the reference TRBV7-9 and TRBJ2-5 proteins standing in past its ends, gives the full variable domain DTGVSQNPRHKITKRGQNVTFRCDPISEHNRLYWYRQTLGQGPEFLTYFQNEAQLEKSRLLSDRFSAERPKGSFSTLEIQRTEQGDSAMYLCASSLGLAGARQETQYFGPGTRLLVL.